This passage covers 21 T cell receptor beta chains from one sample sequenced in a study of Graves' ophthalmopathy and Graves' hyperthyroidism. The TCR beta CDR3 regions underwent amplification from RNA transcripts. HTBI-primed RT-PCR formed the first round, and a multiplex PCR formed the second. TCRdb independently ran MiXCR on the multiplex PCR reads; one entry per CDR3 protein. Of approximately 460,000 distinct CDR3 sequences listed, roughly 14% are singletons. The source material was blood. The source of these receptors is a woman under 40 with Graves' ophthalmopathy.

Many counts were recorded for this clonotype. The V and J genes are TRBV25-1 and TRBJ1-6; D possibly corresponds to TRBD1 (6 bases). V was cut by 5 bases and J by 10 bases, with 18 bases left in between. Germline CDR1 is MGHDK and CDR2 is SYGVNS. CDR3 size: 15 residues. DNA for the CDR3: TGTGCCAGCAGTCCAATTGGGACACTCGACTCACCCCTCCACTTT. Translated, it gives CASSPIGTLDSPLHF.

In this sample, this clonotype turned up many times. CDR3 sequence reads: CASSLLTGTNTGELFF. As DNA, the CDR3 is TGCGCCAGCAGCTTGTTGACAGGGACGAACACCGGGGAGCTGTTTTTT. The chain links TRBV5-1 to TRBJ2-2, with 7 bases aligning to TRBD1. The CDR3 is made up of 16 amino acids. V lost 1 base and J lost 0; bases outside the gene matches: 3. CDR1 SGHRS and CDR2 YFSETQ come from the germline V gene.

This clonotype has ten or more counts. V is TRBV3-1 and J is TRBJ1-1, with TRBD1 matching over 7 bases. CDR3 length: 15 amino acids. V shed 4 bases and J 1 base; nucleotides not matched to a gene: 6. The germline V gene encodes CDR1 LGHDT and CDR2 YNNKEL (reference sequence). CDR3 in amino acids: CASSPRQGGNTEAFF. CDR3 coding DNA: TGTGCCAGCAGCCCAAGACAGGGAGGGAACACTGAAGCTTTCTTT.

This clonotype was observed many times. CDR3 region: CASSLRVQGGNTIYF. CDR3 nucleotides: TGTGCCAGCAGTTTAAGGGTTCAAGGTGGAAACACCATATATTTT. This chain links TRBV28 with TRBJ1-3; no reliable D call. Germline lookup yields CDR1 MDHEN and CDR2 SYDVKM. The CDR3 is 15 amino acids. Trimming left V 2 bases short and J 3 bases short, with 11 bases between.

This clonotype was detected ten times or more. The genes are TRBV12-3 or TRBV12-4 and TRBJ1-1; maybe TRBD1 (6 bases). There are 13 residues in the CDR3. The V gene lost 6 bases and the J gene lost 6 bases, with 14 bases spanning the gap. The CDR3 DNA sequence: TGTGCCAGCAGCGCCCTGCAGGGGCCTGAAGCTTTCTTT. This codes for CASSALQGPEAFF.

This chain joins TRBV12-3 or TRBV12-4 and TRBJ2-7; TRBD1 agrees at 8 bases. The CDR3 runs 14 residues. V shed 6 bases, J shed 3 bases, and the junction held 7 bases outside the gene matches. This CDR3 reads CASSRQGNDYEQYF. The CDR3 nucleotides are TGTGCCAGCAGCCGACAGGGGAATGACTACGAGCAGTACTTC.

The table lists this clonotype with many counts. The rearrangement joins TRBV6-7 to TRBJ1-5; 8 bases agree with TRBD1. TRBV6-7 is labeled an ORF, and its function is uncertain. J was trimmed by 0 bases and V by 0 bases; bases with no gene match: 7. This CDR3 region has 18 residues. CDR3 sequence reads: CASSYSEQGENSNQPQHF. For the CDR3, the DNA is TGTGCCAGCAGTTACTCCGAACAGGGGGAAAATAGCAATCAGCCCCAGCATTTT.

This clonotype was recorded many times. The chain is built from TRBV12-3 or TRBV12-4 and TRBJ1-2, with D possibly matching TRBD1 (5 bases). The CDR3 runs 16 residues. V was clipped by 7 bases and J by 1 base, with 19 bases between them. The CDR3, as DNA: TGTGCCAGCACTCCCGGGAGGGGCCTTCATAACTATGGCTACACCTTC. Protein product: CASTPGRGLHNYGYTF.

This clonotype was seen ten or more times. The chain has TRBV30 and TRBJ2-2, with TRBD1 matching 8 bases. The length of the CDR3 is 14 residues. Trimming cost V 5 bases and J 6 bases; bases outside gene matches: 8. Germline-derived CDR1 and CDR2 are GTSNPN and SVGIG (reference sequence). DNA of the CDR3: TGTGCCTGGGCCCAGGGGGCAATGCCCGGGGAGCTGTTTTTT. This gives the protein CAWAQGAMPGELFF.

This clonotype occurred many times. V gene TRBV4-2 combines with J gene TRBJ1-5; tentatively, D is TRBD1 (5 bases). This CDR3 has 18 amino acids. The V end lost 0 bases, the J end lost 2 bases, and 17 bases lay between the germline ends. CDR1 and CDR2 (germline): LGHNA, YNFKEQ. CDR3 protein: CASSQDGGGGEGNQPQHF. The CDR3 DNA reads as TGTGCCAGCAGCCAAGATGGGGGGGGAGGGGAAGGCAATCAGCCCCAGCATTTT.

This clonotype was seen repeatedly, ten times or more. One end of the junction does not line up with germline, which may come from a read error. The gene calls are TRBV5-1 and TRBJ2-7; D gene uncertain. This CDR3 region has 14 residues. CDR1 is SGHRS and CDR2 is YFSETQ in the germline V gene. CDR3 DNA sequence: TGTGCCAGCAGTCCAGGTGGAAGCTCCTACGAGCAGTACTTC. It translates to CASSPGGSSYEQYF.

This clonotype was observed many times. The V gene is TRBV6-5, the J gene TRBJ2-5; no definite D call. Germline V gives CDR1 MNHEY, CDR2 SVGAGI. This CDR3 comprises 13 residues. Deletions cut 4 bases from V and 0 bases from J, with 6 bases between. The CDR3, as DNA: TGTGCCAGCAGTTCCGCCTACCAAGAGACCCAGTACTTC. Translating gives CASSSAYQETQYF.

This clonotype was seen many times. V and J are TRBV20-1 and TRBJ2-7; a possible D gene is TRBD2 (5 bases). Germline CDR1 DFQATT, CDR2 SNEGSKA (reference sequence). Deletions cut 1 base from V and 1 base from J, with 11 bases between. There are 14 residues in the CDR3. The CDR3 loop reads CSARGLEVSYEQYF. For the CDR3, the DNA is TGCAGTGCTAGAGGCCTGGAGGTTTCCTACGAGCAGTACTTC.

This clonotype was recorded at least ten times. This rearrangement joins TRBV13 to TRBJ2-5, with D uncertain. This CDR3 contains 14 residues. The germline V and J ends were trimmed by 4 bases and 0 bases, with 9 bases remaining between them. The germline V gene encodes CDR1 PRHDT and CDR2 FYEKMQ (reference sequence). CDR3 nucleotides: TGTGCCAGCAGCTCAATTGCATACCAAGAGACCCAGTACTTC. Translated, it gives CASSSIAYQETQYF.

This clonotype was seen many times. The chain recombines TRBV30 with TRBJ2-7; possibly TRBD2 for D (6 bases). V was cut by 6 bases and J by 4 bases, with 10 bases left in between. From germline, CDR1 is GTSNPN and CDR2 SVGIG (reference sequence). The CDR3 is 11 amino acids. CDR3: CACTGSYEQYF. The CDR3 DNA reads as TGTGCCTGTACCGGGAGTTACGAGCAGTACTTC.

This clonotype was detected many times. The chain joins TRBV6-5 to TRBJ2-7, with D perhaps being TRBD1 or TRBD2 (5 bases each). The CDR3 consists of 13 residues. Trimming took 3 bases from V and 7 from J, leaving 13 bases between them. The germline gives CDR1 MNHEY, CDR2 SVGAGI. This CDR3 is CASSYMMGEEQYF. The CDR3 coding sequence is TGTGCCAGCAGTTATATGATGGGGGAAGAGCAGTACTTC.

The chain uses TRBV12-3 or TRBV12-4 and TRBJ1-3; D uncertain. The CDR3 length is 16 residues. The ends were cut back, 3 bases at V and 0 bases at J, with 12 bases in the middle. CDR3 in DNA: TGTGCCAGCAGTTTTAGGCGGCAAATCTCTGGAAACACCATATATTTT. Protein: CASSFRRQISGNTIYF.

This clonotype has at least ten counts. DNA for the CDR3: TGTGCCAGCAGCTTAAGGACAGGGGGAGATGGCTACACCTTC. Its protein is CASSLRTGGDGYTF. The chain uses TRBV7-2 and TRBJ1-2; 10 bases match TRBD1. Germline CDR1 reads SGHTA; CDR2 reads FQGNSA. After removal of 2 bases from V and 6 bases from J, the junction contained 3 bases not matched to a gene. The CDR3 loop spans 14 amino acids.

This clonotype was detected ten times or more. The J gene is TRBJ2-4, the V gene TRBV30; D may correspond to TRBD1 or TRBD2 (6 bases each). Germline V gene data show CDR1 as GTSNPN and CDR2 as SVGIG (reference sequence). This CDR3 is built from 13 residues. Trimming took off 0 bases at V and 8 bases at J, with 11 bases between the two ends. DNA for the CDR3: TGTGCCTGGAGTGTAAGGGGGGCGGACATTCAGTACTTC. Its protein is CAWSVRGADIQYF.

The chain carries TRBV5-1 and TRBJ2-5; weak D call: TRBD2 (6 bases). Germline V gene sequence: CDR1 SGHRS, CDR2 YFSETQ. The CDR3 sequence is 15 residues long. Trimming stripped 7 bases from V and 1 base from J, with 17 bases between. The CDR3 DNA is TGCGCCAGCGCTTCCGCGGGGCAGGTCCAAGAGACCCAGTACTTC. This codes for CASASAGQVQETQYF.

This clonotype has ten or more counts. V is TRBV7-9 and J is TRBJ1-6; TRBD1 matches at 9 bases. Germline loops: CDR1 SEHNR, CDR2 FQNEAQ (reference sequence). V shed 9 bases and J 7 bases; nucleotides not matched to a gene: 10. This CDR3 comprises 15 residues. The chain's CDR3 is CASESPGQGNSPLHF. The CDR3 nucleotides are TGTGCCAGTGAGTCTCCGGGACAGGGAAATTCACCCCTCCACTTT.